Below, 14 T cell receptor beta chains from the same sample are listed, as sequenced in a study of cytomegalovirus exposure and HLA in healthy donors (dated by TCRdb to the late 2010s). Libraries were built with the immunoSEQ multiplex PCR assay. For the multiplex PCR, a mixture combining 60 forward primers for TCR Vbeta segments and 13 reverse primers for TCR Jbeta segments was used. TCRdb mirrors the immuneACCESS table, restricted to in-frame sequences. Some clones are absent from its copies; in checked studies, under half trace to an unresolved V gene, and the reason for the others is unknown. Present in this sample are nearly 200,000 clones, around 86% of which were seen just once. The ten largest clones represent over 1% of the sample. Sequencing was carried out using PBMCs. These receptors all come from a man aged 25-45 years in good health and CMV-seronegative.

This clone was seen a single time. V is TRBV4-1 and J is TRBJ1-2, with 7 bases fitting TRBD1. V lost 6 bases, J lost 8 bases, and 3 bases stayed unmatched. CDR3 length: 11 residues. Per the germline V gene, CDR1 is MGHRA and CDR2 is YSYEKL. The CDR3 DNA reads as TGCGCCAGCAGTTACAGGGGAGGCTACACCTTC. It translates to CASSYRGGYTF.

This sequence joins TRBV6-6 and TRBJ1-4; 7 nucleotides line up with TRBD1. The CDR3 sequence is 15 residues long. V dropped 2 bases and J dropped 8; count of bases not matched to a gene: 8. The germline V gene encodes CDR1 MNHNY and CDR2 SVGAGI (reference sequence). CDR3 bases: TGTGCCAGCAGTTACCCCCGGGACAGAATGGAAAAACTGTTTTTT. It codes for CASSYPRDRMEKLFF.

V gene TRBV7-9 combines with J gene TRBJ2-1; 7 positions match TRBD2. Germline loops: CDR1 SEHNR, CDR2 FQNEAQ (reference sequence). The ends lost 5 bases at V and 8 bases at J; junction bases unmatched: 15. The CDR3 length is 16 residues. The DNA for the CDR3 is TGTGCCAGCAGCCGCGAAGGCCCGGCAAGCGGGGATGAGCAGTTCTTC. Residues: CASSREGPASGDEQFF.

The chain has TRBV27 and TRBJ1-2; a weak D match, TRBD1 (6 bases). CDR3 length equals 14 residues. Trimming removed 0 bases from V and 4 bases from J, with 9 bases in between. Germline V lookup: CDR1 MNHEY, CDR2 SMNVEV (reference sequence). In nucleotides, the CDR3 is TGTGCCAGCAGTTTATCTGGGGGCAGCTATGGCTACACCTTC. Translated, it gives CASSLSGGSYGYTF.

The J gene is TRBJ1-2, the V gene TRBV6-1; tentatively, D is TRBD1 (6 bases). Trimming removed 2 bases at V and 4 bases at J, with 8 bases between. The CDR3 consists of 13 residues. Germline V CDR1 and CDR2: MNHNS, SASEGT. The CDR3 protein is CASSESRGYGYTF. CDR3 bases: TGTGCCAGCAGTGAAAGCAGGGGCTATGGCTACACCTTC.

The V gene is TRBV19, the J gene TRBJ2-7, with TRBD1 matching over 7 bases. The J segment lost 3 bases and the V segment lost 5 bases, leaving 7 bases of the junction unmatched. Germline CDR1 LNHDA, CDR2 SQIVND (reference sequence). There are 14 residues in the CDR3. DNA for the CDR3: TGTGCCAGTAGTGCGCGGACAGGCAACTACGAGCAGTACTTC. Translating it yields CASSARTGNYEQYF.

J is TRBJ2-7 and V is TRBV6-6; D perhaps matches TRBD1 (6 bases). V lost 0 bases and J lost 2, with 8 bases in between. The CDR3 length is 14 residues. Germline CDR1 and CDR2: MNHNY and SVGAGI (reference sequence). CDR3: CASSYSDSPYEQYF. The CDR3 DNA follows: TGTGCCAGCAGTTACTCGGACAGTCCCTACGAGCAGTACTTC.

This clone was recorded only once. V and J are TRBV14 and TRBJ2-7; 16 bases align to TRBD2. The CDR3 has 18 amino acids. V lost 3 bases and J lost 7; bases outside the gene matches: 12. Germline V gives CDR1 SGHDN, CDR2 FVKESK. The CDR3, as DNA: TGTGCCAGCAGCCAGTATGGAGGGACTAGCGGGAGGGCGGGGGAGCAGTACTTC. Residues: CASSQYGGTSGRAGEQYF.

For the CDR3, the DNA is TGTGCCAGCAGTACGGGGACAGGGGAAGAGACCCAGTACTTC. It codes for CASSTGTGEETQYF. The V call is TRBV5-5, the J call TRBJ2-5, with TRBD1 matching over 10 bases. The ends lost 5 bases at V and 3 bases at J; junction bases unmatched: 4. Germline V gene data show CDR1 as SGHKS and CDR2 as YYEKEE (reference sequence). The length of the CDR3 is 14 residues.

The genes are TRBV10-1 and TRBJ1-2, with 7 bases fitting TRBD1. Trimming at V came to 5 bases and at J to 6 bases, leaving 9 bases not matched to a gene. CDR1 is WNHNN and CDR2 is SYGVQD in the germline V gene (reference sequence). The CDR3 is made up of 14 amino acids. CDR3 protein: CASSSNDRVDGYTF. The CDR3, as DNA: TGCGCCAGCAGTTCCAATGACAGGGTTGATGGCTACACCTTC.

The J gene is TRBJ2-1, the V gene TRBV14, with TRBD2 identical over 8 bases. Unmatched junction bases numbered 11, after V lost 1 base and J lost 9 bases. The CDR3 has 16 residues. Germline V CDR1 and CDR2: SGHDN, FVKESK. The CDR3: CASSQGPSGRVVEQFF. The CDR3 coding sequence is TGTGCCAGCAGCCAAGGACCTAGCGGGCGGGTTGTTGAGCAGTTCTTC.

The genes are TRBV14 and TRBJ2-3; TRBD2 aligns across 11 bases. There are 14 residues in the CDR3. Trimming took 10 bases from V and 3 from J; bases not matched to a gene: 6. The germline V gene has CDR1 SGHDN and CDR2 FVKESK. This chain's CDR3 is CATSSGRTTDTQYF. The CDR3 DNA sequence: TGTGCCACCTCTAGCGGGAGGACGACAGATACGCAGTATTTT. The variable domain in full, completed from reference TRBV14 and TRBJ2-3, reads EAGVTQFPSHSVIEKGQTVTLRCDPISGHDNLYWYRRVMGKEIKFLLHFVKESKQDESGMPNNRFLAERTGGTYSTLKVQPAELEDSGVYFCATSSGRTTDTQYFGPGTRLTVL.

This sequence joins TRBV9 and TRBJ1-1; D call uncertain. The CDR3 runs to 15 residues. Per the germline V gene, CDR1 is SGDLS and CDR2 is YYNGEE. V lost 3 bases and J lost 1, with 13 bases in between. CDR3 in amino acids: CASSDPSHANTEAFF. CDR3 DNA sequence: TGTGCCAGCAGCGACCCATCACACGCGAACACTGAAGCTTTCTTT.

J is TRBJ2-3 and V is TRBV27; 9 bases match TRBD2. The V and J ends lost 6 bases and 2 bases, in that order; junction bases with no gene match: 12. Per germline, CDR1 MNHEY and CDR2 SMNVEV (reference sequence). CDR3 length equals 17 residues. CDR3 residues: CASRRSGRGVTTDTQYF. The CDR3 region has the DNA TGTGCCAGCAGACGTAGCGGGAGAGGAGTGACCACAGATACGCAGTATTTT.